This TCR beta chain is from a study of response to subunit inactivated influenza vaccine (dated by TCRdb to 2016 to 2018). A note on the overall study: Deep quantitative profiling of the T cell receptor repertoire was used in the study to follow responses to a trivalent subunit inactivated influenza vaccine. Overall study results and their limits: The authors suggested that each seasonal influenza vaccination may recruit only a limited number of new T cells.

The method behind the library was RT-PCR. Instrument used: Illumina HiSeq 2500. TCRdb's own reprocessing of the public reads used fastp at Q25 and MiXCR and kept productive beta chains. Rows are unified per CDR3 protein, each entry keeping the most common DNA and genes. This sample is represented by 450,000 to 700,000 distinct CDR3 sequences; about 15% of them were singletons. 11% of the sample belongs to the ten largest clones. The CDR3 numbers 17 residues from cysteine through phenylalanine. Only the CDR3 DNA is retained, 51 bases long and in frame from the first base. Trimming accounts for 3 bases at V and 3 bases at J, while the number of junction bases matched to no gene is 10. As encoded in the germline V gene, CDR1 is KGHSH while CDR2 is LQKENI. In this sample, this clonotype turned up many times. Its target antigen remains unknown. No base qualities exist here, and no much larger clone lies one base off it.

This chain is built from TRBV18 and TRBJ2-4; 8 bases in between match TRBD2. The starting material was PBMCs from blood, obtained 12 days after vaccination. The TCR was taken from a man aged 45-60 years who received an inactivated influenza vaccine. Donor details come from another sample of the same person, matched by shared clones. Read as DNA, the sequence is TGTGCCAGCTCACCCCCCCGGGGGGGCAACGACAAAAACATTCAGTACTTC. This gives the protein CASSPPRGGNDKNIQYF.